One sample yielded the 28 T cell receptor beta chains listed below, sequenced in a study of blood T cell repertoires in COVID-19 (dated by TCRdb to about 2020). Library construction relied on the immunoSEQ multiplex PCR assay. TCRdb retrieved this table from immuneACCESS and kept in-frame rearrangements only. Not all clones are present; in checked studies, unresolved V genes account for under half, and no reason is known for the remainder. Present in this sample are 150,000 to 200,000 clones, approximately 80% of which were seen just once. The ten largest clones add up to roughly 12% of the sample. Specimen: peripheral blood. The origin of the receptors is a woman older than 75 with COVID-19, enrolled during active disease.

This sequence joins TRBV24-1 and TRBJ1-2; D unresolved. The CDR3 totals 13 residues. The V end lost 6 bases, the J end lost 2 bases, and 9 bases lay between the germline ends. Per the germline V gene, CDR1 is KGHDR and CDR2 is SFDVKD. CDR3 bases: TGTGCCACCAGTTCACACGGGAACTATGGCTACACCTTC. Its protein product is CATSSHGNYGYTF.

The V call is TRBV11-3, the J call TRBJ1-2; D uncertain. Germline CDR1 reads SGHNT; CDR2 reads YENEEA. CDR3 length: 13 amino acids. Trimming shortened V by 2 bases and J by 1 base, and 5 bases separated the two germline ends. The CDR3: CASSLSVNYGYTF. As DNA, the CDR3 is TGTGCCAGCAGCTTATCAGTTAACTATGGCTACACCTTC.

The sample holds one count of this clone. The chain carries TRBV7-9 and TRBJ1-2; 7 bases are a match to TRBD1. With 5 bases clipped from V and 3 bases from J, the junction kept 15 bases outside the gene matches. The CDR3 sequence is 17 residues long. Germline V CDR1 and CDR2: SEHNR, FQNEAQ (reference sequence). CDR3 region: CASSLGTAIPAHYGYTF. The DNA of the CDR3 is TGTGCCAGCAGCCTCGGGACAGCTATCCCGGCTCACTATGGCTACACCTTC.

V is TRBV7-2 and J is TRBJ2-7; D perhaps matches TRBD1 (6 bases). Per the germline V gene, CDR1 is SGHTA and CDR2 is FQGNSA. The V end was cut by 3 bases, the J end by 1 base, with 13 bases between. CDR3 length: 15 amino acids. The CDR3 DNA reads as TGTGCCAGCAGCTTGGACCCGGGGACATCCTACGAGCAGTACTTC. Amino acid sequence: CASSLDPGTSYEQYF.

This clone was counted a single time. The J gene is TRBJ1-4, the V gene TRBV15, with a possible D match to TRBD1 (6 bases). CDR1 LNHNV and CDR2 YYDKDF come from the germline V gene (reference sequence). This CDR3 spans 15 amino acids. The ends were cut back, 5 bases at V and 5 bases at J, with 15 bases in the middle. In nucleotides, the CDR3 is TGTGCCACCAGCCCAGGGGCTCTTTACAATGAAAAACTGTTTTTT. Translating gives CATSPGALYNEKLFF.

The chain is built from TRBV9 and TRBJ1-4; the D gene is possibly TRBD1 (5 bases). Per germline, CDR1 SGDLS and CDR2 YYNGEE. V shed 3 bases and J shed 1 base, with 13 bases lying between them. The CDR3 covers 16 residues. The CDR3 loop is CASSADLGVTNEKLFF. As DNA, the CDR3 is TGTGCCAGCAGCGCAGACTTAGGGGTAACTAATGAAAAACTGTTTTTT.

This clone was counted only a few times. The CDR3: CASSLGPYTEAFF. The CDR3 DNA reads TGTGCCAGCAGTTTAGGGCCCTACACTGAAGCTTTCTTT. The chain employs TRBV28 and TRBJ1-1; D call uncertain. The CDR3 is 13 amino acids. V dropped 2 bases and J dropped 3 bases, with 7 bases sitting between them. Germline values: CDR1 MDHEN, CDR2 SYDVKM. Filled out from reference TRBV28 and TRBJ1-1, the complete variable domain reads DVKVTQSSRYLVKRTGEKVFLECVQDMDHENMFWYRQDPGLGLRLIYFSYDVKMKEKGDIPEGYSVSREKKERFSLILESASTNQTSMYLCASSLGPYTEAFFGQGTRLTVV.

V is TRBV6-5 and J is TRBJ1-2; 10 nucleotides match TRBD1. CDR1 and CDR2 (germline): MNHEY, SVGAGI. This CDR3 spans 14 amino acids. J gave up 3 bases and V 6 bases, and 4 bases lay outside the gene matches. The CDR3 nucleotides are TGTGCCAGCAGCAGGGACAGGGGAGACTATGGCTACACCTTC. Protein sequence: CASSRDRGDYGYTF.

CDR3 loop: CASSRTGPLLTLYGYTF. CDR3 nucleotide sequence: TGTGCCAGCAGTCGGACAGGGCCCCTTCTCACCCTCTATGGCTACACCTTC. The chain uses TRBV4-2 and TRBJ1-2, with 8 bases lining up with TRBD1. The CDR3 has 17 amino acids. Germline values: CDR1 LGHNA, CDR2 YNFKEQ. Trimming at V came to 6 bases and at J to 4 bases, leaving 16 bases not matched to a gene.

The rearrangement uses TRBV4-2 and TRBJ1-2; 7 nucleotides align to TRBD1. V lost 2 bases, J lost 2 bases, and 2 bases stayed unmatched. The germline gives CDR1 LGHNA, CDR2 YNFKEQ. The CDR3 extends over 14 amino acids. CDR3 residues: CASSQPDRNYGYTF. The CDR3 DNA follows: TGTGCCAGCAGCCAACCGGACAGGAACTATGGCTACACCTTC.

This rearrangement joins TRBV19 to TRBJ1-6; D is uncertain. Germline assignment: CDR1 LNHDA and CDR2 SQIVND (reference sequence). The CDR3 spans 13 residues. The ends were cut back, 7 bases at V and 10 bases at J, with 14 bases in the middle. CDR3 region: CASTTEPRSPLHF. CDR3 DNA: TGTGCCAGTACAACAGAGCCCCGGTCACCCCTCCACTTT.

This clone was seen only once. The chain is built from TRBV2 and TRBJ2-1; 11 positions agree with TRBD2. The CDR3 is 18 residues long. Trimming removed 8 bases from V and 0 bases from J; junction bases left unmatched: 12. CDR1 and CDR2 (germline): SNHLY, FYNNEI. In DNA form, the CDR3 reads TGTGCCAGCTCTTTGGTCTCCGGACTAGCGGGCTCCTACAATGAGCAGTTCTTC. Its translation: CASSLVSGLAGSYNEQFF.

Comment on this clone: The same CDR3 arises from other DNA sequences in this sample as well. The V and J genes are TRBV18 and TRBJ1-1, with D maybe TRBD1 (6 bases). This CDR3 comprises 13 residues. Germline V CDR1 and CDR2: KGHSH, LQKENI. The ends were cut back, 6 bases at V and 2 bases at J, with 10 bases in the middle. The CDR3 sequence is CASSLQGNTEAFF. For the CDR3, the DNA is TGTGCCAGCTCGCTACAGGGAAACACTGAAGCTTTCTTT.

This chain joins TRBV6-6 and TRBJ2-7, with D tentatively TRBD1 (6 bases). The ends were cut back, 2 bases at V and 2 bases at J, with 13 bases in the middle. The germline V gene encodes CDR1 MNHNY and CDR2 SVGAGI (reference sequence). The length of the CDR3 is 15 residues. CDR3 region: CASSYGGQGTYEQYF. The CDR3 DNA is TGTGCCAGCAGTTACGGGGGCCAGGGAACCTACGAGCAGTACTTC.

The chain joins TRBV2 to TRBJ1-5; the D is unclear. Germline loops: CDR1 SNHLY, CDR2 FYNNEI. CDR3 size: 11 residues. The ends were cut back, 4 bases at V and 6 bases at J, with 4 bases in the middle. The CDR3 loop reads CASSAGQPQHF. The CDR3 bases are TGTGCCAGCAGTGCCGGTCAGCCCCAGCATTTT.

The gene calls are TRBV4-1 and TRBJ2-2; maybe TRBD2 (5 bases). V dropped 3 bases and J dropped 3 bases, with 17 bases sitting between them. The CDR3 has 17 residues. Per the germline V gene, CDR1 is MGHRA and CDR2 is YSYEKL. CDR3 amino acids: CASSQDLGRGYTGELFF. The CDR3 bases are TGCGCCAGCAGCCAGGACCTTGGTCGCGGGTACACCGGGGAGCTGTTTTTT.

V and J are TRBV9 and TRBJ1-4, with a possible D match to TRBD1 (6 bases). This CDR3 spans 15 amino acids. Germline values: CDR1 SGDLS, CDR2 YYNGEE. The germline V and J ends were trimmed by 0 bases and 6 bases, with 12 bases remaining between them. In DNA, the CDR3 is TGTGCCAGCAGCGTAGGCCCGGACAGTGATGAAAAACTGTTTTTT. It specifies CASSVGPDSDEKLFF.

Note on this clone: The sample carries other DNA sequences with the same CDR3. The rearrangement links TRBV2 to TRBJ2-1; 13 bases are a match to TRBD2. The CDR3 has 15 amino acids. Germline-derived CDR1 and CDR2 are SNHLY and FYNNEI. Trimming cost V 4 bases and J 3 bases; bases outside gene matches: 0. CDR3 region: CASSGTSGGYNEQFF. The CDR3 DNA follows: TGTGCCAGCAGTGGGACTAGCGGGGGCTACAATGAGCAGTTCTTC.

V gene TRBV19 combines with J gene TRBJ1-2; tentative D call: TRBD1 (5 bases). The CDR3 is 16 residues long. Deletions cut 3 bases from V and 6 bases from J, with 20 bases between. CDR1 and CDR2 from the germline V gene are LNHDA and SQIVND (reference sequence). For the CDR3, the DNA is TGTGCCAGTAGTATGAGGCAGACAATCAGGGCAAATGGCTACACCTTC. It translates to CASSMRQTIRANGYTF.

The chain uses TRBV18 and TRBJ2-1; 15 bases fit TRBD2. Germline-derived CDR1 and CDR2 are KGHSH and LQKENI. The CDR3 is 16 residues long. With 6 bases clipped from V and 8 bases from J, the junction kept 8 bases outside the gene matches. The CDR3 DNA follows: TGTGCCAGCTCCCTTGGGACTAGCGGGAGGTCCCATGAGCAGTTCTTC. It encodes CASSLGTSGRSHEQFF. The whole variable domain, remainder taken from reference TRBV18 and TRBJ2-1, is NAGVMQNPRHLVRRRGQEARLRCSPMKGHSHVYWYRQLPEEGLKFMVYLQKENIIDESGMPKERFSAEFPKEGPSILRIQQVVRGDSAAYFCASSLGTSGRSHEQFFGPGTRLTVL.

The gene calls are TRBV5-1 and TRBJ2-3, with 9 nucleotides matching TRBD2. Germline V CDR1 and CDR2: SGHRS, YFSETQ. Germline trimming cut 7 bases from V and 2 bases from J; bases unmatched to any gene: 5. This CDR3 comprises 14 residues. The CDR3 is CASFRLAATDTQYF. The CDR3 DNA follows: TGCGCCAGCTTCCGACTAGCGGCCACAGATACGCAGTATTTT.

This clone turned up a few times. The chain employs TRBV27 and TRBJ2-7; 8 bases are a match to TRBD2. The germline V gene encodes CDR1 MNHEY and CDR2 SMNVEV (reference sequence). The V segment lost 4 bases and the J segment 6 bases; nucleotides outside the gene matches: 8. The CDR3 has 14 amino acids. The CDR3 DNA is TGTGCCAGCAGTTACGGGGGGGCTGGGGGCGAGCAGTACTTC. This sequence encodes CASSYGGAGGEQYF.

This clone showed up just a few times. V is TRBV28 and J is TRBJ1-5, with D unresolved. The CDR3 has 14 residues. The germline V and J ends were trimmed by 4 bases and 6 bases, with 13 bases remaining between them. The germline V gene encodes CDR1 MDHEN and CDR2 SYDVKM. CDR3 sequence reads: CASSSQKGSQPQHF. The CDR3 DNA reads as TGTGCCAGCAGTTCCCAAAAAGGGAGTCAGCCCCAGCATTTT.

As to this clone: Germline and junction disagree at one end, which may indicate a read error. This chain joins TRBV11-3 and TRBJ1-1, with TRBD1 matching 9 bases. Germline CDR1 reads SGHNT; CDR2 reads YENEEA. This CDR3 comprises 15 residues. The CDR3 protein is CASSGTTVTGGRTDF. For the CDR3, the DNA is TGTGCCAGCAGCGGAACGACGGTGACAGGGGGAAGGACCGATTTT. Variable domain in full (rest from reference TRBV11-3 and TRBJ1-1): EAGVVQSPRYKIIEKKQPVAFWCNPISGHNTLYWYLQNLGQGPELLIRYENEEAVDDSQLPKDRFSAERLKGVDSTLKIQPAELGDSAVYLCASSGTTVTGGRTDFGQGTRLTVV.

V is TRBV6-5 and J is TRBJ2-6, with D uncertain. With 5 bases removed from V and 0 bases from J, the gap between germline ends came to 5 bases. This CDR3 region has 14 residues. Germline values: CDR1 MNHEY, CDR2 SVGAGI. Here the CDR3 reads CASSPHSGANVLTF. The CDR3 region has the DNA TGTGCCAGCAGTCCCCACTCTGGGGCCAACGTCCTGACTTTC.

The rearrangement links TRBV2 to TRBJ2-7; 9 bases are shared with TRBD1. With 6 bases clipped from V and 9 bases from J, the junction kept 12 bases outside the gene matches. This CDR3 region has 14 residues. The germline CDR1 and CDR2 sequences are SNHLY and FYNNEI. This chain's CDR3 is CASSSGTGFSAQYF. CDR3 in DNA: TGTGCCAGCAGCTCCGGGACAGGGTTTTCTGCGCAGTACTTC.

The V and J genes are TRBV7-9 and TRBJ1-6, with D uncertain. Germline V gives CDR1 SEHNR, CDR2 FQNEAQ (reference sequence). This CDR3 is built from 13 residues. Trimming shortened V by 5 bases and J by 15 bases, and 17 bases separated the two germline ends. The CDR3 spells CASSGVTTNLLHF. Written as DNA, the CDR3 is TGTGCCAGCAGCGGTGTAACGACAAACCTCCTCCACTTT.

The V gene is TRBV18, the J gene TRBJ1-4; tentative D call: TRBD1 (5 bases). V gave up 6 bases and J gave up 5 bases, with 16 bases separating them. CDR1 and CDR2 (germline): KGHSH, LQKENI. The CDR3 covers 15 residues. CDR3 sequence (DNA): TGTGCCAGCTCCAACCAGGGAGGGAAGAATGAAAAACTGTTTTTT. Translated: CASSNQGGKNEKLFF.